This is a list of T cell receptor beta chains from one sample in a study of identifying expanded T cells in peripheral blood. Some clones are missing from TCRdb's copy, which holds only in-frame ones; the method was immunoSEQ multiplex PCR. The sample carries approximately 81,000 clones, roughly 84% recorded once. The sample taken for sequencing was blood. All receptors come from a person aged 18 to 70 in good health. CDR3s leave out the opening cysteine and the closing phenylalanine or tryptophan. Rows give clone size only sometimes, using once, few, many, or a class for an expanded clone.

>TRBJ2-2|once|TRBV2
ASKLLAGGPGELF
>TRBJ1-5|-|TRBV4-2
ASSQDLGNQPQH
>TRBJ1-1|-|TRBV10-3
AISADTEAF
>TRBJ2-5|-|TRBV5-1
ASSIEGHLQETQY
>TRBJ2-3|few|TRBV6-4
ASSDSLAATDTQY
>TRBJ2-3|-|TRBV6-6
ASRFFLGDRTDTQY
>TRBJ2-2|-|TRBV28
ASSLPGLAAAVGELF
>TRBJ1-1|-|TRBV10-3
AISASNTEAF
>TRBJ2-7|-|TRBV11-2
ASSLDLSYEQY
>TRBJ2-1|medium-sized|TRBV9
ASSVVGRADEQF
>TRBJ1-5|-|TRBV28
ASRTEDSTNQPQH
>TRBJ2-7|-|TRBV18
ASSEGQGLYEQY
>TRBJ2-2|-|TRBV28
ASSLGVNTGELF
>TRBJ2-7|-|TRBV5-1
ASSSNLRGLAGVDEQY
>TRBJ2-2|-|TRBV7-9
ASSTIRGRSGELF
>TRBJ2-2|-|TRBV9
ASTIFGGELF
>TRBJ2-1|-|TRBV7-2
ASSLRVPGVVGSEQF
>TRBJ1-4|-|TRBV7-8
ASSLVVGVTTNEKLF
>TRBJ2-7|-|TRBV6-1
ASSVAVSTYEQY
>TRBJ2-5|-|TRBV7-9
ASSLLETQY
>TRBJ2-7|-|TRBV6-5
ASRRGTYEQY
>TRBJ2-7|-|TRBV5-1
ASSTTGDLYEQY
>TRBJ1-2|-|TRBV9
ASSVGGQGYGYT
>TRBJ2-6|-|TRBV27
ASSPHRVSGANVLT
>TRBJ2-1|-|TRBV11-3
ASSLGNEQF
>TRBJ2-1|-|TRBV2
ASSVNKQF
>TRBJ1-3|few|TRBV5-1
ASSEAINSGNTIY
>TRBJ2-1|-|TRBV6-6
ASSWRGIPSYNEQF
>TRBJ2-6|-|TRBV28
ASSLSGLRANVLT
>TRBJ2-3|-|TRBV9
ASSARQGWSADTQY
>TRBJ1-4|-|TRBV7-2
ASSPGGEKLF
>TRBJ2-4|-|TRBV18
ASSPSSGSDIQY
>TRBJ2-3|-|TRBV19
ASSKNSPRDTQY
>TRBJ1-1|-|TRBV5-6
ASSLELGLGTEAF
>TRBJ2-3|-|TRBV27
ASRRTDTQY
>TRBJ2-5|-|TRBV5-1
ASSPQAMGTQY
>TRBJ2-3|-|TRBV7-2
ASSLAGGRTDTQY
>TRBJ1-1|-|TRBV29-1
SVAGRMNTEAF
>TRBJ2-1|-|TRBV11-2
ASSLGQGAREQF
>TRBJ2-5|few|TRBV18
ASSPSERETQY
>TRBJ2-7|once|TRBV18
ASSTPIGFGTYEQY
>TRBJ2-7|once|TRBV10-1
ASREGGSSYEQY
>TRBJ1-2|few|TRBV4-1
ASSPLGVGGYT
>TRBJ1-5|-|TRBV6-5
ASKRAVYSNQPQH
>TRBJ2-7|once|TRBV7-6
ASSLTAYEQY
>TRBJ2-1|-|TRBV5-6
ASSLLAGGSNEQF
>TRBJ2-6|-|TRBV19
ASSMARGQFLSGANVLT
>TRBJ1-2|-|TRBV19
ASSIGDRDGYT
>TRBJ2-3|-|TRBV19
ASSYSGPLTNTDTQY
>TRBJ1-2|-|TRBV29-1
SVAEGNGYT
>TRBJ1-3|-|TRBV2
ASSVQGDTIY
>TRBJ2-5|-|TRBV6-6
ASSFPRGEGQETQY
>TRBJ1-4|-|TRBV10-3
ATTVNEAGEKLF
>TRBJ1-2|-|TRBV7-8
ASSLVVRGLGGYT
>TRBJ2-5|-|TRBV9
ASSLTGDIQETQY